This T cell receptor (beta chain) was identified during a study of OX40 agonist ivuxolimab in advanced cancers. Regarding the research as a whole: Ivuxolimab was a fully human IgG2 agonistic monoclonal antibody targeting the costimulatory receptor OX40 (CD134). Intravenous ivuxolimab was administered to patients every 2 weeks at six dose levels: 0.01, 0.1, 0.3, 1.5, 3 and 10 mg/kg. The dose-escalation cohort was 82.7% male with a mean age of roughly 62 years, ranging from roughly 20 to 80. Prior anti-PD-1, anti-PD-L1 or anti-CTLA-4 therapy was permitted, and checkpoint inhibitors had been received by about 36% of dose-escalation patients. The paper describes the monotherapy dose-escalation part (N of about 52 patients) of the phase I trial of ivuxolimab. Of the approximately 50 patients in dose escalation, about 20 had hepatocellular carcinoma, some 15 had melanoma, 9 had renal cell carcinoma and 9 had head and neck cancer. The point of sequencing TCRbeta in the periphery was to test whether ivuxolimab changed TCR sequence diversity and drove clonal T-cell expansion. Three dose-escalation patients achieved partial responses, one with hepatocellular carcinoma and two with cutaneous melanoma. Overall study outcomes, separate from this receptor: Low levels of normalized T-cell clonal expansion were also shown by some nonresponding patients. After ivuxolimab, expanded clones were on average more numerous among CD8+ T cells than among CD4+ T cells. Antigen specificity was not determined for the clonally expanded peripheral T cells. At doses from 0.1 to 3.0 mg/kg, clonal expansion was seen in both CD4+ and CD8+ blood T cells between baseline and week 6. In partial responders in the 0.1-3.0 mg/kg groups, normalized peripheral clonal expansion was found to be among the lowest, especially among CD8+ T cells.

To sequence the TCRbeta CDR3 region, genomic DNA was isolated from the sorted cells. TCRbeta CDR3 regions were sequenced using the immunoSEQ Assay. TCRdb took over this immuneACCESS table, retaining in-frame rearrangements with V and J assigned. Such tables are incomplete; in checked studies, under half of the missing clones stem from an unresolved V gene, and the remainder is unexplained. The sample has under 95,000 clones on record, about four fifths of them singletons. The ten largest clones add up to approximately 2.6% of the sample. A word on this clone: Its target antigen remains unknown. Nothing much larger sits one base from this clone, and base qualities are not available.

The CDR3 numbers 12 residues from cysteine through phenylalanine. Only the CDR3 region is kept as DNA, spanning 36 bases read in frame from base 1. According to the germline V gene, CDR1 reads SGHRS and CDR2 reads YFSETQ. Trimming at the junction amounts to 0 bases on V and 6 bases on J, and the germline ends lie 5 bases apart. The trial excluded patients who had a history of autoimmune disease or were on systemic immunosuppression. Peripheral blood for TCR sequencing was collected from all dose cohorts at baseline, on cycle 4 day 1, and on cycle 7 day 1. Samples were obtained from an open-label, multicenter, first-in-human phase I dose-escalation trial of ivuxolimab. Adults with locally advanced or metastatic melanoma, renal cell carcinoma, hepatocellular carcinoma or head and neck squamous cell carcinoma were enrolled in the trial. CD4+ and CD8+ T cells were sorted separately from peripheral blood before TCR sequencing.

The V gene is TRBV5-1 and the J gene is TRBJ2-3, with the identity of the D gene unclear. This receptor was taken from an adult with an advanced solid tumor such as melanoma, head and neck, liver or kidney cancer. The material was CD4+ or CD8+ T cells sorted from blood, obtained in a trial of the OX40 agonist ivuxolimab. The CDR3 has the sequence CASSLDSDTQYF. The sequence in DNA is TGCGCCAGCAGCTTGGATTCTGATACGCAGTATTTT.